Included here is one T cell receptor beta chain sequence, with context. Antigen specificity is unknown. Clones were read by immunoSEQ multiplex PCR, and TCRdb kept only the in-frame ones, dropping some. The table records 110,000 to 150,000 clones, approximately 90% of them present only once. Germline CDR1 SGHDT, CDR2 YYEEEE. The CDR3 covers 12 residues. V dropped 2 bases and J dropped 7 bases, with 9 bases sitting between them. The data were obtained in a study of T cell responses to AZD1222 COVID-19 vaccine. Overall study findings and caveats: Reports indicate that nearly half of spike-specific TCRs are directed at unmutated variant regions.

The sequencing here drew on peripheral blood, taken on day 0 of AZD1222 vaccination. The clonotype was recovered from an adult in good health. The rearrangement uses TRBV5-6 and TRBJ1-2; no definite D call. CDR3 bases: TGTGCCAGCAGCTTCGTCACGGTTGGCTACACCTTC. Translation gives CASSFVTVGYTF.